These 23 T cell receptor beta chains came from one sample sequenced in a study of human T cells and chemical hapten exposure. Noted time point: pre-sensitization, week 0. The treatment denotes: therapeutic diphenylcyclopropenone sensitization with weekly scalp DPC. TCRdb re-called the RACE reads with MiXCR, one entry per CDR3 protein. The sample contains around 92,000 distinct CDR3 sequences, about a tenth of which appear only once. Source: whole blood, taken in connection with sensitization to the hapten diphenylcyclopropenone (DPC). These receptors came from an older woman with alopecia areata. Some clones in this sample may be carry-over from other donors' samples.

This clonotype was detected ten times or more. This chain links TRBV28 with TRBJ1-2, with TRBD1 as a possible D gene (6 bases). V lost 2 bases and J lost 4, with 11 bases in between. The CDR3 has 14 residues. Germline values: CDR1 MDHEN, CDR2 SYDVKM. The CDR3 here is CASSLGGQGYGYTF. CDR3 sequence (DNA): TGTGCCAGCAGTTTAGGGGGCCAGGGCTATGGCTACACCTTC.

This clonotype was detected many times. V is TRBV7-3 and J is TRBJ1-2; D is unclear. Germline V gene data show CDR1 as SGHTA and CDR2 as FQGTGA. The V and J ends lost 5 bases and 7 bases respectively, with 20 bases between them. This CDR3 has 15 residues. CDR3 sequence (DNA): TGTGCCAGCAGCCCAACCAACGAGGGTGGGGTTGGCTACACCTTC. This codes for CASSPTNEGGVGYTF.

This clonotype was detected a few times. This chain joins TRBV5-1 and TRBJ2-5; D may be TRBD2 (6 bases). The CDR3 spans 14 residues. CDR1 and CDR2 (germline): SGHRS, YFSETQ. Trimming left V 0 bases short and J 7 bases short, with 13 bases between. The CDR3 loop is CASSLGTTPTTQYF. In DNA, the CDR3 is TGCGCCAGCAGCTTGGGGACTACCCCGACGACCCAGTACTTC.

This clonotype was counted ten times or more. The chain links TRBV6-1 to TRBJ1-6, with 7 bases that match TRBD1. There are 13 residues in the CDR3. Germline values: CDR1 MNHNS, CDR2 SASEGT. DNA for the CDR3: TGTGGAGCAAGGGACAGAAATAATTCACCCCTCCACTTT. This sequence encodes CGARDRNNSPLHF.

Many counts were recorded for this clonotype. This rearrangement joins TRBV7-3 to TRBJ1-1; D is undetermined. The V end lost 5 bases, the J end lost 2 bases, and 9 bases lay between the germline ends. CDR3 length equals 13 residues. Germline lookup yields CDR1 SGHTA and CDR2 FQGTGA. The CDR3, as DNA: TGTGCCAGCAGCGCCAGTCAAAACACTGAAGCTTTCTTT. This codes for CASSASQNTEAFF.

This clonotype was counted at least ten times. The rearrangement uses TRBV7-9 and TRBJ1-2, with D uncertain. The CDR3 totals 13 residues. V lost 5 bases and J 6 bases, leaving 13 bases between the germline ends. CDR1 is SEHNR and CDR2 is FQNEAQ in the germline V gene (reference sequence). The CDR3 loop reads CASSLSEIDGYTF. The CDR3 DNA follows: TGTGCCAGCAGCCTCAGCGAGATAGATGGCTACACCTTC.

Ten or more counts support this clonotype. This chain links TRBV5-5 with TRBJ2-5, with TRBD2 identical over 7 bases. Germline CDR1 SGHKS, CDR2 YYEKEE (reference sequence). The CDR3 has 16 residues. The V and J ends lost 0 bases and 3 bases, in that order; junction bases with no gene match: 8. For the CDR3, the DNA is TGTGCCAGCAGCTTGGGTCTCGGGACTAACAAAGAGACCCAGTACTTC. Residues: CASSLGLGTNKETQYF.

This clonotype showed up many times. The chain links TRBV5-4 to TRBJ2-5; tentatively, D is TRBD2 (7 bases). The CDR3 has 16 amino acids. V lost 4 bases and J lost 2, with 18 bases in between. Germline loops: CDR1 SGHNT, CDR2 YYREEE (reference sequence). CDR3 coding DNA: TGTGCCAGCAGCCCAGGTGGCGGGGGCCAACAAGAGACCCAGTACTTC. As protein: CASSPGGGGQQETQYF.

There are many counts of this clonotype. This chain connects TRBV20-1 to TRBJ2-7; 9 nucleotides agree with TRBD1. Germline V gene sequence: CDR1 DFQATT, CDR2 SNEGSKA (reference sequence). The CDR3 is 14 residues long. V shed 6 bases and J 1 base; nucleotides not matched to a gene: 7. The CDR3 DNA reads TGCAGTGCGAGGACGGACAGGGGTTCCTACGAGCAGTACTTC. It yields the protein CSARTDRGSYEQYF.

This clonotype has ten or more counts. For the CDR3, the DNA is TGTGCCAGCAGCTTGGACACAGATACGCAGTATTTT. Translation gives CASSLDTDTQYF. The chain has TRBV5-4 and TRBJ2-3; no firm D call. The CDR3 extends over 12 amino acids. Germline V gene lookup returns CDR1 SGHNT and CDR2 YYREEE (reference sequence). Trimming pared 0 bases from V and 2 bases from J, leaving 1 base between. The variable domain in full, completed from reference TRBV5-4 and TRBJ2-3, reads ETGVTQSPTHLIKTRGQQVTLRCSSQSGHNTVSWYQQALGQGPQFIFQYYREEENGRGNFPPRFSGLQFPNYSSELNVNALELDDSALYLCASSLDTDTQYFGPGTRLTVL.

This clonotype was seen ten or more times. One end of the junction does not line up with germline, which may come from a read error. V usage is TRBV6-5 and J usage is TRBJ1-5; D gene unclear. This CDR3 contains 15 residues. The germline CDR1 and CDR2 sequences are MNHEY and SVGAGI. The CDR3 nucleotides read TGCGCCAGCAGTCACCATCCAAATAGCAATCAGCCCCAGCATTTT. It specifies CASSHHPNSNQPQHF.

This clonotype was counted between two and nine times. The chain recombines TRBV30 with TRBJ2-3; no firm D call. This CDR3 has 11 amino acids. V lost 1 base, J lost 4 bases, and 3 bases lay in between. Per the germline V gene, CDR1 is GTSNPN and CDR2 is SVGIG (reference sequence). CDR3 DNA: TGTGCCTGGAGTGCGGCAGATACGCAGTATTTT. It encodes CAWSAADTQYF.

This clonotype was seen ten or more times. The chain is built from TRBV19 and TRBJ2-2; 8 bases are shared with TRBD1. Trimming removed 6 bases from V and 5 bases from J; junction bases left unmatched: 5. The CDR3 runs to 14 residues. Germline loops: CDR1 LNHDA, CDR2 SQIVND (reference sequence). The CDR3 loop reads CASSLTGETGELFF. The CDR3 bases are TGTGCCAGTAGCCTGACAGGGGAGACCGGGGAGCTGTTTTTT.

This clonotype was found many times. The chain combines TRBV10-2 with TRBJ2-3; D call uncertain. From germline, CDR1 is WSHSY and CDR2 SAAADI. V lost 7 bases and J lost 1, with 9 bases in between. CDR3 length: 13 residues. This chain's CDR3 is CASKISRTDTQYF. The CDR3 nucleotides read TGCGCCAGCAAAATATCCCGCACAGATACGCAGTATTTT.

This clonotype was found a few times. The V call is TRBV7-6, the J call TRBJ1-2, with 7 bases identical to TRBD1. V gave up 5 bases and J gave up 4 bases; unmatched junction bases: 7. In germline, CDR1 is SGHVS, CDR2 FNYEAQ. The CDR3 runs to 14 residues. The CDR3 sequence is CASSPAGGGYGYTF. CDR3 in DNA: TGTGCCAGCAGCCCGGCAGGGGGAGGCTATGGCTACACCTTC.

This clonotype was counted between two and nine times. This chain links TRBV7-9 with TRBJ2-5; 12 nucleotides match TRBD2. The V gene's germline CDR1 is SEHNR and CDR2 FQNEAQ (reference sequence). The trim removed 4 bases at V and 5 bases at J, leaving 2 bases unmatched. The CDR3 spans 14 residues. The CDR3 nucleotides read TGTGCCAGCAGCTGGACTAGCGGGGAGGAGACCCAGTACTTC. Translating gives CASSWTSGEETQYF.

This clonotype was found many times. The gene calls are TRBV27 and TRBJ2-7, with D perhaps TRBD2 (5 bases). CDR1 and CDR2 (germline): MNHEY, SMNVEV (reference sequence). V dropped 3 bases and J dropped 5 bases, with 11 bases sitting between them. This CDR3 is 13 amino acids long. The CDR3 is CASSFFGGDEQYF. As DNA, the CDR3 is TGTGCCAGCAGTTTTTTCGGAGGAGACGAGCAGTACTTC.

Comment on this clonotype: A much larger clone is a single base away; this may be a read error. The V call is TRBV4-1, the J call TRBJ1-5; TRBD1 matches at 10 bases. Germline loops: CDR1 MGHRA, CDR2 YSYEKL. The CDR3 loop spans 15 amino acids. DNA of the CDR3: TGCACCAGCAGCCTCTCGGACAGGGGGAATCAGCCCCAGCATTTT. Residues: CTSSLSDRGNQPQHF.

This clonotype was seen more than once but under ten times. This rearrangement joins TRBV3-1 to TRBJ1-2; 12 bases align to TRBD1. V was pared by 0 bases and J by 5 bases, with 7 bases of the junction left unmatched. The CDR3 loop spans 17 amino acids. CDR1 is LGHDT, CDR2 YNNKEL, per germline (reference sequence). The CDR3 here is CASSQDLGDRGHYGYTF. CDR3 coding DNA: TGTGCCAGCAGCCAAGATCTTGGGGACAGGGGGCATTATGGCTACACCTTC.

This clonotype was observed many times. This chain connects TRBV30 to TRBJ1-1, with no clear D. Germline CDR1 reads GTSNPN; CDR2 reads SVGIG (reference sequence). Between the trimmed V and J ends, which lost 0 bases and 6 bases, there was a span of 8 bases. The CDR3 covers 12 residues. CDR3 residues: CAWSVWTAEAFF. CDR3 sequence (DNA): TGTGCCTGGAGTGTATGGACGGCTGAAGCTTTCTTT.

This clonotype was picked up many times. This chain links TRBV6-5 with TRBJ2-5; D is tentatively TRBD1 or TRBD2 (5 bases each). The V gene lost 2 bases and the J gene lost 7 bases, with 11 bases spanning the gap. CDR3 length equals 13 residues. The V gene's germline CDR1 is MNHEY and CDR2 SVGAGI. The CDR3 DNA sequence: TGTGCCAGCAGTTACGCGGCGAGGGGGACCCAGTACTTC. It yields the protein CASSYAARGTQYF.

CDR3 sequence reads: CASSPGPGDGYTF. In DNA, the CDR3 is TGTGCCAGCAGCCCGGGCCCAGGAGATGGCTACACCTTC. This chain joins TRBV9 and TRBJ1-2; D gene unclear. This CDR3 region has 13 residues. CDR1 and CDR2 from the germline V gene are SGDLS and YYNGEE. V was pared by 4 bases and J by 6 bases, with 13 bases between.

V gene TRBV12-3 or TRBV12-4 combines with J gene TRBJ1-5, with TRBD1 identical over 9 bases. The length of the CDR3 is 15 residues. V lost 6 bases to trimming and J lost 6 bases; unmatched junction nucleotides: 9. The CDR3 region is CASSPQGTGRQPQHF. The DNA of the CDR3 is TGTGCCAGCAGCCCTCAGGGGACAGGGCGTCAGCCCCAGCATTTT.